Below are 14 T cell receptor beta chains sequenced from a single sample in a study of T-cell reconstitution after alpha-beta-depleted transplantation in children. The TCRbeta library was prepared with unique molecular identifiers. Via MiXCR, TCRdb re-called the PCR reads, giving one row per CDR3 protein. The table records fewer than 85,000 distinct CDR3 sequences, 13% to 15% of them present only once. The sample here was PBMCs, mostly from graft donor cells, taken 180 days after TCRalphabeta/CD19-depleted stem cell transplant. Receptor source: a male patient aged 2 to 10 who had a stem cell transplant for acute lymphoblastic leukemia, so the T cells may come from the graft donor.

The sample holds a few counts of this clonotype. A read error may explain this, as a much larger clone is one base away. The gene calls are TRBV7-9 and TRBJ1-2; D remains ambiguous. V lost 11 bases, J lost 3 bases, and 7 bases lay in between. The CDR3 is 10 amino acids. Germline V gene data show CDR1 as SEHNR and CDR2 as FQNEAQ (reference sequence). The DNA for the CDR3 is TGTGCCGGCGGAGACTATGGCTACACCTTC. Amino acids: CAGGDYGYTF.

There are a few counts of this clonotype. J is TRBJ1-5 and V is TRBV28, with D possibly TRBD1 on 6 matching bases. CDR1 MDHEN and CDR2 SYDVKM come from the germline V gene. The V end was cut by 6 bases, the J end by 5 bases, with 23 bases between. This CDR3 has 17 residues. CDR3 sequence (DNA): TGTGCCAGCAGCCAGAGGGGGAAGCTTCCTAGTGATCAGCCCCAGCATTTT. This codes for CASSQRGKLPSDQPQHF.

The CDR3 loop is CATGKSYEQYF. CDR3 DNA: TGTGCCACAGGGAAATCCTACGAGCAGTACTTC. The gene calls are TRBV6-6 and TRBJ2-7; tentatively, D is TRBD1 (5 bases). Germline V CDR1 and CDR2: MNHNY, SVGAGI (reference sequence). Trimming removed 10 bases at V and 1 base at J, with 8 bases between. This CDR3 contains 11 residues.

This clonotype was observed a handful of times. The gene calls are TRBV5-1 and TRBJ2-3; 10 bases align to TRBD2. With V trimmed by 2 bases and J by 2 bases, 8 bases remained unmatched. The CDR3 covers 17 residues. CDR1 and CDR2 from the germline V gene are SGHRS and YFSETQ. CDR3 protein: CASSFRVAGGYTDTQYF. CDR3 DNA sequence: TGCGCCAGCAGCTTTAGAGTAGCGGGAGGATACACAGATACGCAGTATTTT. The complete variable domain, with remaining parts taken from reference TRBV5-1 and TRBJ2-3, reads KAGVTQTPRYLIKTRGQQVTLSCSPISGHRSVSWYQQTPGQGLQFLFEYFSETQRNKGNFPGRFSGRQFSNSRSEMNVSTLELGDSALYLCASSFRVAGGYTDTQYFGPGTRLTVL.

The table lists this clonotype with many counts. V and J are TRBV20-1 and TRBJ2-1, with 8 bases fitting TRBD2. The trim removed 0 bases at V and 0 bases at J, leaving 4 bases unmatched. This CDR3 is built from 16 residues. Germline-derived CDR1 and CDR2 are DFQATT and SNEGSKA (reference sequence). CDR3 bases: TGCAGTGCTAGAGATTCTAGCGGGTCCTCCTACAATGAGCAGTTCTTC. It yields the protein CSARDSSGSSYNEQFF.

The CDR3 loop is CAISEWGHRDTAFF. CDR3 DNA sequence: TGTGCCATCAGTGAGTGGGGACACAGGGATACAGCTTTCTTT. The chain links TRBV10-3 to TRBJ1-1, with D maybe TRBD1 (6 bases). V shed 1 base and J shed 10 bases, with 16 bases lying between them. The CDR3 totals 14 residues. Per germline, CDR1 ENHRY and CDR2 SYGVKD.

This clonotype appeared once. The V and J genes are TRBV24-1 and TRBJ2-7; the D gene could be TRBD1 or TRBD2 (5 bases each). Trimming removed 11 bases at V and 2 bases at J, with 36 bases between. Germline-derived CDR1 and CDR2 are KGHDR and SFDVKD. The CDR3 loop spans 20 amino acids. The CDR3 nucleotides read TGTGCCAGCGGCTCCAGGGAACCTCGTTGGGCGGGCCCGGCCCCCTACGAGCAGTACTTC. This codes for CASGSREPRWAGPAPYEQYF.

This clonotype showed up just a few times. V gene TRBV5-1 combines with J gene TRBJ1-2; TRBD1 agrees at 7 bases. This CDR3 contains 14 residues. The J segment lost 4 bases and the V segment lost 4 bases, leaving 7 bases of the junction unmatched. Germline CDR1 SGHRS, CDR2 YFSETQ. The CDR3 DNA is TGCGCCAGCAGCGCCCGGGGGGACAGCTATGGCTACACCTTC. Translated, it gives CASSARGDSYGYTF.

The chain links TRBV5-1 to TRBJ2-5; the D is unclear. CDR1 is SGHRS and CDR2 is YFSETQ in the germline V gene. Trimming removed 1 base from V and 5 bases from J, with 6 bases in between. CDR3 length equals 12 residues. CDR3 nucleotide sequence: TGCGCCAGCAGCTTGTCGTACGAGACCCAGTACTTC. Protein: CASSLSYETQYF.

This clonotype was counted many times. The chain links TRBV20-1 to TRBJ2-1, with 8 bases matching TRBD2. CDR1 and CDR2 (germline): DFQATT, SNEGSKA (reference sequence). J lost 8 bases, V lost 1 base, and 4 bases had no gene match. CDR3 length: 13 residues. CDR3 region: CSARASGSDEQFF. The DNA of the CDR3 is TGCAGTGCTAGAGCCAGCGGGAGCGATGAGCAGTTCTTC.

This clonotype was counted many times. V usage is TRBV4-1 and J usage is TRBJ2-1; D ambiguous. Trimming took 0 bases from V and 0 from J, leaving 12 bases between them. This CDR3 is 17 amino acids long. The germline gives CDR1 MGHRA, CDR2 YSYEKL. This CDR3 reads CASSQDPAQYSYNEQFF. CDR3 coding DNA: TGCGCCAGCAGCCAAGATCCCGCCCAGTACTCCTACAATGAGCAGTTCTTC.

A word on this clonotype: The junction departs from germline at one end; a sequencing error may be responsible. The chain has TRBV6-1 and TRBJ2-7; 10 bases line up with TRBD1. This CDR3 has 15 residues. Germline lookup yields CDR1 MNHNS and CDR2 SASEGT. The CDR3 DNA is TGTGCCAGCAGCCTCGAGGACAGGGGGACCTACGAGCAGCACTTC. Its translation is CASSLEDRGTYEQHF.

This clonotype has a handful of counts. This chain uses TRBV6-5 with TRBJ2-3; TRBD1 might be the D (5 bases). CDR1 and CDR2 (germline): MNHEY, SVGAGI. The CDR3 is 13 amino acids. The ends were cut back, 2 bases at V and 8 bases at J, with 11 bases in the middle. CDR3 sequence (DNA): TGTGCCAGCAGTTACATGGGGCAGGGTACGCAGTATTTT. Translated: CASSYMGQGTQYF.

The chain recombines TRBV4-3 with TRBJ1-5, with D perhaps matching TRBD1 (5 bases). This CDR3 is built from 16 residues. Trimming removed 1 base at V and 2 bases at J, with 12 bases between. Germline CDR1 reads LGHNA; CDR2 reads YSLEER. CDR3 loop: CASSQGIGGGNQPQHF. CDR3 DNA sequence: TGCGCCAGCAGCCAAGGCATCGGGGGGGGCAATCAGCCCCAGCATTTT.